This TCR beta chain was recovered during a study of post-analysis software for immune sequencing data. Included in the TCR beta cDNA libraries were unique molecular identifiers. Using its own MiXCR run on the PCR reads, TCRdb lists one record per CDR3 protein. The profile shows some 450,000 distinct CDR3 sequences, roughly 45% of them singletons. The receptor was isolated from a girl aged 10-17 years with multiple sclerosis. Sequenced input: blood.

The CDR3 nucleotides are TGTGCCAGCAGCGCCTTAGGGGGCTCGGAAAAACTGTTTTTT. It encodes CASSALGGSEKLFF. The chain is built from TRBV7-6 and TRBJ1-4, with 7 bases aligning to TRBD1. Germline assignment: CDR1 SGHVS and CDR2 FNYEAQ. The V and J ends lost 5 bases and 8 bases, in that order; junction bases with no gene match: 8. The CDR3 runs 14 residues.